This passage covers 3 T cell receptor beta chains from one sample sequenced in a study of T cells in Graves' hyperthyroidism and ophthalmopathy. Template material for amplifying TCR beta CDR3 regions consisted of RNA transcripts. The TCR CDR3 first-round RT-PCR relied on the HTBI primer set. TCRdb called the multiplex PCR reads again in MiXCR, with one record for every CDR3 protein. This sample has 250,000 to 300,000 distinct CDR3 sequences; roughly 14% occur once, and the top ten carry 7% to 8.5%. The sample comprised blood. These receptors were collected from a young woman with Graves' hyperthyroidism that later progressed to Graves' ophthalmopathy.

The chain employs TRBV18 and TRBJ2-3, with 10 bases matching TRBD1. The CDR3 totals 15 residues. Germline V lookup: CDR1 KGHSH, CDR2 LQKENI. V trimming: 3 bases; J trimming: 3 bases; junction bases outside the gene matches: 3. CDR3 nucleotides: TGTGCCAGCTCACCCAGACAGGGGGCAACAGATACGCAGTATTTT. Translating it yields CASSPRQGATDTQYF.

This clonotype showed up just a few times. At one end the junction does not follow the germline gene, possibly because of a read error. CDR3 loop: CASGERRRYDTQYF. The DNA for the CDR3 is TGTGCCAGCGGTGAAAGAAGGAGGTACGATACGCAGTATTTT. The genes are TRBV2 and TRBJ2-3, with D possibly TRBD2 on 5 matching bases. The CDR3 sequence is 14 residues long. From germline, CDR1 is SNHLY and CDR2 FYNNEI.

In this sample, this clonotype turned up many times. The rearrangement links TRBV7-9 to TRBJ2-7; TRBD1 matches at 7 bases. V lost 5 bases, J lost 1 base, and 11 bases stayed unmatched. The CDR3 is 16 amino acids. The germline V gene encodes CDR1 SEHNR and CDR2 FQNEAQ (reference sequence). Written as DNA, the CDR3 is TGTGCCAGCAGCCCAATACAGGGGACGCAATCCTACGAGCAGTACTTC. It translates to CASSPIQGTQSYEQYF.